This TCR beta chain was obtained from a study of cytomegalovirus exposure and HLA in healthy donors. Study-level information: Genotyping showed around four fifths of a few hundred donors falling in the Caucasian-associated ancestry cluster.

Likely unrecorded immune exposures existed in these nominally healthy donors. The PCR used 60 Vbeta and 13 Jbeta primers. Sequencing used immunoSEQ multiplex PCR; TCRdb keeps in-frame clones, though not all of them. Here the sample spans some 180,000 clones, roughly 75% being singletons. The source is a woman in her 30s in good health and CMV-seronegative. Sequenced material: PBMCs.

The CDR3, as DNA: TGTGCCAGCAGTGATCGGACAGACAAAGAGACCCAGTACTTC. Its translation is CASSDRTDKETQYF. This sequence joins TRBV2 and TRBJ2-5, with D perhaps matching TRBD1 (6 bases). The CDR3 has 14 residues. V lost 3 bases, J lost 3 bases, and 11 bases lay in between. Looked up from germline, CDR1 is SNHLY and CDR2 is FYNNEI.